This T cell receptor (beta chain) comes out of a study of cytomegalovirus exposure and HLA in healthy donors. Study information: A previous analysis identified 100 million to 120 million unique TCR beta sequences derived from roughly 180 million T cells. The study's findings and limits: In a later analysis, specific HLA alleles were associated with around 17,000 TCR beta sequences at a 0.05 false discovery rate. CMV serostatus was the only immune exposure information that was available.

Researchers ran the PCR with 60 Vbeta and 13 Jbeta primers. Libraries were prepared by immunoSEQ multiplex PCR; TCRdb keeps only in-frame clonotypes and omits some of them. The sample has about 200,000 clones, around 78% seen once; the top ten hold around an eighth. A remark on this clone: Antigen: not known.

This CDR3 has 19 amino acids. The donors (healthy individuals) were bone marrow donors. The sequenced sample was PBMCs. The sequence derives from a woman in her twenties or thirties in good health and CMV-seropositive. This sequence joins TRBV1 and TRBJ2-5; the table gives TRBD2 as D, unverified against the DNA. The DNA end favors TRBJ2-7, so the J call may be wrong. TRBV1 is a pseudogene segment. The CDR3 DNA reads as TGCACCAGCAGCCAGTACAGGGAGATCGAGCGGGAGAATGGCTACGAGCAGTACTTC. It is translated as CTSSQYREIERENGYEQYF.